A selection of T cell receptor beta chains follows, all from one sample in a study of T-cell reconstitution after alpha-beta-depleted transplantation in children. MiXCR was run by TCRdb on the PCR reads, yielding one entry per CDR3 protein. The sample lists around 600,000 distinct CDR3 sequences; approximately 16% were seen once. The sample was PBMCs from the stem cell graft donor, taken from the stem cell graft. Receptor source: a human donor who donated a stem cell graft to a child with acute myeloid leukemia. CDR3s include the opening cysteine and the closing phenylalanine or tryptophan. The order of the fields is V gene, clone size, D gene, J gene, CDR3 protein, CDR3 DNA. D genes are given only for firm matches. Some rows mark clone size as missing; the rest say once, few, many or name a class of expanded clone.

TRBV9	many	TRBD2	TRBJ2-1	CASSSRQAGGSYNEQFF	TGTGCCAGCAGCTCAAGACAAGCGGGGGGGTCCTACAATGAGCAGTTCTTC
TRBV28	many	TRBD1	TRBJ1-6	CASSSGTGNNSPLHF	TGTGCCAGCAGTTCAGGGACAGGAAATAATTCACCCCTCCACTTT
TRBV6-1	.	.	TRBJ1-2	CASVPSGEANYGYTF	TGTGCCAGCGTCCCATCCGGGGAAGCTAACTATGGCTACACCTTC
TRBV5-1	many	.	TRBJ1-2	CASSLRPEANYGYTF	TGCGCCAGCAGCTTGAGGCCAGAGGCTAACTATGGCTACACCTTC
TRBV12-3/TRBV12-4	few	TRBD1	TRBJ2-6	CASSPQGAGANVLTF	TGTGCCAGCAGTCCACAGGGGGCTGGGGCCAACGTCCTGACTTTC
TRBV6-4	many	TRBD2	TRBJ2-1	CASSQTSGGYNEQFF	TGTGCCAGCAGTCAGACTAGCGGGGGTTACAATGAGCAGTTCTTC
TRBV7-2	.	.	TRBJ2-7	CASSLDRNSYEQYF	TGTGCCAGCAGCTTAGACAGGAACTCCTACGAGCAGTACTTC
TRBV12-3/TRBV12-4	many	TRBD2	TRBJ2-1	CASSRGLASSYNEQFF	TGTGCCAGCAGTCGGGGACTAGCGAGCTCCTACAATGAGCAGTTCTTC
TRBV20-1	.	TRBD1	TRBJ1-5	CSARAGTALSNQPQHF	TGCAGTGCTAGAGCCGGGACAGCACTTAGCAATCAGCCCCAGCATTTT
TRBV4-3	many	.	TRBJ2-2	CASSPSRTGELFF	TGCGCCAGCAGTCCCAGTCGAACCGGGGAGCTGTTTTTT
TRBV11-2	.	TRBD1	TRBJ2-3	CASRTGTTDTQYF	TGTGCCAGCAGGACAGGGACGACAGATACGCAGTATTTT
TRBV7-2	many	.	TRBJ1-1	CASSIQQGRTEAFF	TGTGCCAGCAGCATCCAACAGGGACGCACTGAAGCTTTCTTT
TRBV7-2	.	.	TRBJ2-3	CASSRTGTDTQYF	TGTGCCAGCAGCCGTACTGGCACAGATACGCAGTATTTT
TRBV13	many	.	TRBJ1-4	CASSLRGEKLFF	TGTGCCAGCAGCTTACGGGGTGAAAAACTGTTTTTT
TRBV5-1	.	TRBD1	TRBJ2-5	CARTRGLVEETQYF	TGCGCCAGGACCAGGGGGCTTGTCGAAGAGACCCAGTACTTC
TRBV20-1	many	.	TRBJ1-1	CSAHTGGHRNTEAFF	TGCAGTGCTCACACGGGGGGACATCGGAACACTGAAGCTTTCTTT
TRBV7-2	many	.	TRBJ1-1	CASSLALRLRNTEAFF	TGTGCCAGCAGCTTAGCGCTCAGACTAAGGAACACTGAAGCTTTCTTT
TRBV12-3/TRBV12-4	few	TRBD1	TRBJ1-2	CASSYDRGRLPNYGYTF	TGTGCCAGCAGTTATGACAGGGGAAGGTTACCTAACTATGGCTACACCTTC
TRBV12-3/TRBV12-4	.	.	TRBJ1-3	CASSLKTYETGNTIYF	TGTGCCAGCAGTTTAAAGACTTACGAAACTGGAAACACCATATATTTT
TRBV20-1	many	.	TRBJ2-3	CSASPPLGQSRSTDTQYF	TGCAGTGCTAGCCCGCCCTTAGGGCAGAGTCGAAGCACAGATACGCAGTATTTT
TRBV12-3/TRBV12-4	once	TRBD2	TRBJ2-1	CASSSYGTSGGFNQQFF	TGTGCCAGCAGTTCCTATGGGACTAGCGGGGGGTTCAATCAGCAGTTCTTC
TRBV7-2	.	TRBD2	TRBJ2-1	CASSFRQLAVYNEQFF	TGTGCCAGCAGCTTCAGGCAGCTAGCGGTTTACAATGAGCAGTTCTTC
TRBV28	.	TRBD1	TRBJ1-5	CASIAQGTQHF	TGTGCCAGCATTGCACAGGGGACCCAGCATTTT
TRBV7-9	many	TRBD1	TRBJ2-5	CASSLTGTYQETQYF	TGTGCCAGCAGCCTGACAGGGACGTACCAAGAGACCCAGTACTTC
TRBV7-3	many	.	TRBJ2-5	CASSSGGGTQETQYF	TGTGCCAGCAGCTCAGGGGGGGGGACCCAAGAGACCCAGTACTTC
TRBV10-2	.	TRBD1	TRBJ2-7	CASSERGQSYEQYF	TGCGCCAGCAGTGAGAGGGGACAGTCCTACGAGCAGTACTTC
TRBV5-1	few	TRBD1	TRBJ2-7	CASSFVDRSYEQYF	TGCGCCAGCAGCTTCGTGGACAGGTCCTACGAGCAGTACTTC
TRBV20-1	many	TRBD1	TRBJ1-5	CSARPDRGQGQPQHF	TGCAGTGCTAGACCGGACAGGGGGCAGGGTCAGCCCCAGCATTTT
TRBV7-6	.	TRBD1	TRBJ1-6	CACSAGTGASNNSPLHF	TGTGCCTGCAGCGCAGGGACAGGGGCTTCGAATAATTCACCCCTCCACTTT
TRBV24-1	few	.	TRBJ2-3	CATWTWPTDTQYF	TGTGCCACGTGGACCTGGCCCACAGATACGCAGTATTTT
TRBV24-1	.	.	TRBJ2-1	CATSDLIRGRNNEQFF	TGTGCCACCAGTGATTTGATCAGGGGACGGAACAATGAGCAGTTCTTC
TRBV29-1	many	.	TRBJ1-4	CSVIPVTGNEKLFF	TGCAGCGTAATTCCAGTTACAGGCAATGAAAAACTGTTTTTT
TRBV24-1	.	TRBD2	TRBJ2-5	CATSDLSSGASETQYF	TGTGCCACCAGTGATTTGAGTAGCGGGGCCTCGGAGACCCAGTACTTC
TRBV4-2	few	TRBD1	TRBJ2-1	CASSQGDRDNNEQFF	TGTGCCAGCAGCCAAGGAGACAGGGATAACAATGAGCAGTTCTTC
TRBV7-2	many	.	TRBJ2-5	CASSPQRKETQYF	TGTGCCAGCAGCCCGCAGCGAAAAGAGACCCAGTACTTC
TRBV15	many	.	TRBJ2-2	CATSRDRGRVTGELFF	TGTGCCACCAGCAGAGATAGGGGCAGGGTTACCGGGGAGCTGTTTTTT
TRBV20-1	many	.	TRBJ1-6	CSARALTSGRADSPLHF	TGCAGTGCTAGAGCCTTGACCTCAGGGCGGGCGGATTCACCCCTCCACTTT
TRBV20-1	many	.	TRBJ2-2	CSARDNGQQGNTGELFF	TGCAGTGCTAGAGATAACGGGCAGCAGGGAAACACCGGGGAGCTGTTTTTT
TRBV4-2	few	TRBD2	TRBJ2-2	CASSQGSGLATNTGELFF	TGTGCCAGCAGCCAGGGGTCAGGACTAGCGACGAACACCGGGGAGCTGTTTTTT
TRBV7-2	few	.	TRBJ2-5	CASSLTGGEGTQYF	TGTGCCAGCAGCTTAACTGGGGGAGAAGGGACCCAGTACTTC